This T cell receptor beta chain was identified in a study of OX40 agonist ivuxolimab in advanced cancers. Background on the study: Dose-escalation patients' cancers were hepatocellular carcinoma, melanoma, renal cell or head and neck cancer.

TCRdb's copy holds only in-frame clones and misses some; the assay was immunoSEQ multiplex PCR. This table holds 100,000 to 120,000 clones, approximately 90% found once. The CDR3 is made up of 16 amino acids. CDR1 and CDR2 from the germline V gene are SGHNT and YYREEE (reference sequence). The trim removed 6 bases at V and 0 bases at J, leaving 8 bases unmatched. This TCR was sampled from an adult with an advanced solid tumor such as melanoma, head and neck, liver or kidney cancer. The rearrangement joins TRBV5-4 to TRBJ2-1, with 8 bases fitting TRBD2. Sequences were derived from CD4+ or CD8+ T cells sorted from blood, sampled in a trial of the OX40 agonist ivuxolimab. The CDR3: CASTMPGTSSYNEQFF. Written as DNA, the CDR3 is TGTGCCAGCACCATGCCCGGGACTAGCTCCTACAATGAGCAGTTCTTC.